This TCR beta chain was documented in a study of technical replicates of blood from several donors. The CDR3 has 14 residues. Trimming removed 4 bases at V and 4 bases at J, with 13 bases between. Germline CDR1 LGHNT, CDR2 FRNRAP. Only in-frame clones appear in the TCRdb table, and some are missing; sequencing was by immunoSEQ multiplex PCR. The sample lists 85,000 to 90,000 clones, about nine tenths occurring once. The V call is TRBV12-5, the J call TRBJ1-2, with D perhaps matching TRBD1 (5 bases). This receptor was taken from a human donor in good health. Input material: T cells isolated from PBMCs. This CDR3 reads CASGSAGRIYGYTF. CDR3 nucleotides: TGTGCTAGTGGTTCGGCGGGACGGATCTATGGCTACACCTTC.